These 29 T cell receptor beta chains were sequenced from one sample in a study of PD-1 blockade in classical Hodgkin lymphoma. Each and every patient relapsed after autologous stem cell transplantation, and patients got differing brentuximab vedotin exposure. Measured with immunoSEQ multiplex PCR; TCRdb has only the in-frame clones, and not every one. The sample comprises around 19,000 clones, 70% to 80% of which are singletons, and roughly 40% rests with the top ten. Sequenced here: peripheral blood mononuclear cells (PBMCs), sampled before the second cycle of nivolumab. Receptors were obtained from a human donor with classical Hodgkin lymphoma.

This chain joins TRBV7-3 and TRBJ2-1; D is unclear. Germline values: CDR1 SGHTA, CDR2 FQGTGA. Trimming pared 3 bases from V and 0 bases from J, leaving 9 bases between. The CDR3 loop spans 15 amino acids. The CDR3: CASSLTPSSYNEQFF. The CDR3 DNA is TGTGCCAGCAGCTTGACTCCTAGCTCCTACAATGAGCAGTTCTTC.

V gene TRBV2 combines with J gene TRBJ2-5, with D hard to call. Germline V gives CDR1 SNHLY, CDR2 FYNNEI. With 8 bases removed from V and 0 bases from J, the gap between germline ends came to 10 bases. This CDR3 has 13 residues. The DNA of the CDR3 is TGTGCCAGCGGGCGTCACGACCAAGAGACCCAGTACTTC. Protein sequence: CASGRHDQETQYF.

This chain joins TRBV4-1 and TRBJ2-3; 8 nucleotides align to TRBD2. The germline gives CDR1 MGHRA, CDR2 YSYEKL. CDR3 length: 17 residues. After removal of 0 bases from V and 0 bases from J, the junction contained 5 bases not matched to a gene. CDR3 coding DNA: TGCGCCAGCAGCCAAGATGGACTAGCTTTCAGCACAGATACGCAGTATTTT. It encodes CASSQDGLAFSTDTQYF.

The chain employs TRBV27 and TRBJ2-1; D is undetermined. V was shortened by 4 bases and J by 12 bases, with 10 bases between the two germline ends. The CDR3 is 11 amino acids. CDR1 and CDR2 (germline): MNHEY, SMNVEV (reference sequence). DNA for the CDR3: TGTGCCAGCAGTTCCTCAAGGAGGCAGTTCTTC. Protein: CASSSSRRQFF.

This clone is deemed medium-sized. The chain recombines TRBV5-8 with TRBJ1-1; D ambiguous. Per germline, CDR1 SGHTS and CDR2 YDEGEE. The CDR3 length is 14 residues. Trimming removed 0 bases from V and 4 bases from J, with 10 bases in between. As DNA, the CDR3 is TGTGCCAGCAGCTTGGGCTCTTTCGGCACTGAAGCTTTCTTT. It is translated as CASSLGSFGTEAFF.

The chain links TRBV5-6 to TRBJ2-5, with 7 nucleotides matching TRBD1. With V trimmed by 0 bases and J by 1 base, 6 bases remained unmatched. Germline assignment: CDR1 SGHDT and CDR2 YYEEEE. CDR3 length equals 16 residues. This CDR3 reads CASSLAGQGVQETQYF. CDR3 DNA sequence: TGTGCCAGCAGCTTGGCCGGGCAGGGGGTCCAAGAGACCCAGTACTTC.

The DNA of the CDR3 is TGTGCCTGGACAGGGGTTCCCTATGGCTACACCTTC. This sequence encodes CAWTGVPYGYTF. The chain uses TRBV30 and TRBJ1-2, with TRBD1 as a possible D gene (6 bases). V shed 4 bases and J shed 4 bases, with 10 bases lying between them. The CDR3 consists of 12 residues. The V gene's germline CDR1 is GTSNPN and CDR2 SVGIG (reference sequence).

The CDR3 coding sequence is TGTGCCAGCAGCTTAGGGGTGACTGAAGCTTTCTTT. It is translated as CASSLGVTEAFF. The chain uses TRBV7-9 and TRBJ1-1; D gene unclear. Germline V gene data show CDR1 as SEHNR and CDR2 as FQNEAQ (reference sequence). This CDR3 has 12 amino acids. Trimming shortened V by 1 base and J by 5 bases, and 5 bases separated the two germline ends.

This rearrangement joins TRBV5-4 to TRBJ1-3, with D tentatively TRBD1 (6 bases). Trimming cost V 3 bases and J 4 bases, with 14 bases left between them. The CDR3 runs to 15 residues. The V gene's germline CDR1 is SGHNT and CDR2 YYREEE (reference sequence). CDR3 region: CASSSTGTAGNTIYF. The CDR3 DNA follows: TGTGCCAGCAGCTCTACAGGGACCGCCGGAAACACCATATATTTT.

J is TRBJ2-3 and V is TRBV6-1, with D hard to call. Trimming took 2 bases from V and 4 from J, leaving 4 bases between them. Germline V gene sequence: CDR1 MNHNS, CDR2 SASEGT. The CDR3 is made up of 12 amino acids. The CDR3 here is CASSESADTQYF. In DNA, the CDR3 is TGTGCCAGCAGTGAATCGGCAGATACGCAGTATTTT.

This rearrangement joins TRBV30 to TRBJ1-1, with no clear D. Germline-derived CDR1 and CDR2 are GTSNPN and SVGIG (reference sequence). Trimming took 3 bases from V and 1 from J, leaving 3 bases between them. The CDR3 runs to 11 residues. CDR3 nucleotide sequence: TGTGCCTGGAGAGGGAACACTGAAGCTTTCTTT. This encodes CAWRGNTEAFF.

The chain recombines TRBV28 with TRBJ1-2; possibly TRBD1 for D (6 bases). CDR3 length: 14 amino acids. Germline V gives CDR1 MDHEN, CDR2 SYDVKM. Trimming cost V 5 bases and J 3 bases, with 13 bases left between them. The CDR3 DNA is TGTGCCAGCAGTCCGGCAGGGGATTACTATGGCTACACCTTC. Its translation: CASSPAGDYYGYTF.

The rearrangement joins TRBV19 to TRBJ1-1; no firm D call. CDR3 length equals 17 residues. From germline, CDR1 is LNHDA and CDR2 SQIVND (reference sequence). The germline V and J ends were trimmed by 3 bases and 0 bases, with 17 bases remaining between them. Here the CDR3 DNA reads TGTGCCAGTAGTATCTTGGGATTGGCAGGCATGAACACTGAAGCTTTCTTT. It specifies CASSILGLAGMNTEAFF.

This chain connects TRBV18 to TRBJ2-4; D perhaps matches TRBD1 (6 bases). Germline values: CDR1 KGHSH, CDR2 LQKENI. The length of the CDR3 is 15 residues. Trimming removed 3 bases from V and 0 bases from J, with 9 bases in between. Written as DNA, the CDR3 is TGTGCCAGCTCACCCCAGGGGTCAGCCAAAAACATTCAGTACTTC. The encoded protein is CASSPQGSAKNIQYF.

This clone was recorded once. CDR3 coding DNA: TGTGCCAGCAGCGTAGGGGGACAGATGAACTACGAGCAGTACTTC. It specifies CASSVGGQMNYEQYF. This chain links TRBV9 with TRBJ2-7; 7 positions match TRBD1. There are 15 residues in the CDR3. Germline CDR1 SGDLS, CDR2 YYNGEE. The trim removed 0 bases at V and 3 bases at J, leaving 6 bases unmatched.

The V and J genes are TRBV29-1 and TRBJ1-5, with D maybe TRBD1 (6 bases). V lost 7 bases and J lost 3, with 22 bases in between. The CDR3 consists of 16 residues. Germline lookup yields CDR1 SQVTM and CDR2 ANQGSEA. DNA of the CDR3: TGCAGCGATATTCGCAGGGGCAAATTGGTCAATCAGCCCCAGCATTTT. Translated, it gives CSDIRRGKLVNQPQHF.

This clone appeared once. This chain joins TRBV6-1 and TRBJ1-1, with D maybe TRBD1 (6 bases). Trimming cost V 7 bases and J 5 bases, with 14 bases left between them. CDR1 MNHNS and CDR2 SASEGT come from the germline V gene. The CDR3 runs to 13 residues. In nucleotides, the CDR3 is TGTGCCAGCATCAAAAAGGGGGTAACTGAAGCTTTCTTT. Translating it yields CASIKKGVTEAFF.

The CDR3 loop reads CASSPLAPQGYSNQPQHF. The CDR3 DNA sequence: TGTGCCAGCAGTCCGCTCGCCCCTCAGGGGTATAGCAATCAGCCCCAGCATTTT. This chain joins TRBV28 and TRBJ1-5; D possibly corresponds to TRBD1 (6 bases). The CDR3 covers 18 residues. The germline CDR1 and CDR2 sequences are MDHEN and SYDVKM. V gave up 5 bases and J gave up 0 bases, with 20 bases separating them. Full variable domain (missing parts from reference TRBV28 and TRBJ1-5): DVKVTQSSRYLVKRTGEKVFLECVQDMDHENMFWYRQDPGLGLRLIYFSYDVKMKEKGDIPEGYSVSREKKERFSLILESASTNQTSMYLCASSPLAPQGYSNQPQHFGDGTRLSIL.

This chain's CDR3 is CASTAGQGLLQYF. In DNA, the CDR3 is TGTGCCAGTACCGCGGGACAGGGGCTTCTGCAGTACTTC. The chain carries TRBV19 and TRBJ2-7, with 10 bases identical to TRBD1. Unmatched junction bases numbered 9, after V lost 7 bases and J lost 9 bases. CDR1 and CDR2 (germline): LNHDA, SQIVND (reference sequence). This CDR3 has 13 amino acids.

This clone was observed a single time. This chain connects TRBV6-5 to TRBJ1-5; 8 bases fit TRBD1. Germline CDR1 MNHEY, CDR2 SVGAGI. The CDR3 is made up of 16 amino acids. Losses at the gene ends were 4 bases for V and 4 bases for J; bases not matched to a gene: 9. The CDR3 spells CASSSRGRHPNQPQHF. DNA for the CDR3: TGTGCCAGCAGTTCCAGGGGGCGGCACCCGAATCAGCCCCAGCATTTT.

The rearrangement uses TRBV7-2 and TRBJ2-4; weak D call: TRBD2 (6 bases). The length of the CDR3 is 13 residues. Trimming cost V 5 bases and J 6 bases, with 11 bases left between them. Germline V CDR1 and CDR2: SGHTA, FQGNSA. This CDR3 reads CASSNPEGNIQYF. The CDR3 region has the DNA TGTGCCAGCAGCAACCCGGAGGGAAACATTCAGTACTTC.

V is TRBV13 and J is TRBJ2-3; possibly TRBD1 for D (5 bases). V lost 5 bases to trimming and J lost 3 bases, with 15 bases between them. Germline CDR1 PRHDT, CDR2 FYEKMQ (reference sequence). This CDR3 is built from 15 residues. CDR3 residues: CASSPRRVGTDTQYF. The CDR3 coding sequence is TGTGCCAGCAGCCCCCGCAGGGTCGGGACAGATACGCAGTATTTT.

The CDR3 is CASSQFYGGFSYEQYF. The CDR3, as DNA: TGCGCCAGCAGCCAATTCTACGGCGGGTTCTCCTACGAGCAGTACTTC. The V call is TRBV4-1, the J call TRBJ2-7; a weak D match, TRBD2 (5 bases). V was shortened by 2 bases and J by 0 bases, with 14 bases between the two germline ends. CDR1 is MGHRA and CDR2 is YSYEKL in the germline V gene. The CDR3 spans 16 residues.

This chain connects TRBV28 to TRBJ2-2; maybe TRBD1 (6 bases). Germline V gives CDR1 MDHEN, CDR2 SYDVKM. V was cut by 7 bases and J by 7 bases, with 16 bases left in between. The CDR3 covers 14 residues. CDR3 in DNA: TGTGCCAGCATCCAACAAGTAGGGGGCGGGGAGCTGTTTTTT. It codes for CASIQQVGGGELFF.

The genes are TRBV6-5 and TRBJ1-4; 9 nucleotides match TRBD1. Germline CDR1 and CDR2: MNHEY and SVGAGI. V shed 6 bases and J 8 bases; nucleotides not matched to a gene: 10. The CDR3 loop spans 15 amino acids. The CDR3 loop is CASRTGGQGEEKLFF. DNA of the CDR3: TGTGCCAGCAGGACCGGGGGACAGGGAGAGGAAAAACTGTTTTTT.

This chain uses TRBV9 with TRBJ2-1; TRBD1 aligns across 8 bases. This CDR3 spans 17 amino acids. The V and J ends lost 0 bases and 0 bases, in that order; junction bases with no gene match: 5. CDR1 and CDR2 (germline): SGDLS, YYNGEE. In DNA form, the CDR3 reads TGTGCCAGCAGCGTAGCTTCAGGGGGCTCCTCCTACAATGAGCAGTTCTTC. Its translation: CASSVASGGSSYNEQFF.

The CDR3 bases are TGTGCCTCCGCAGGACAGGCCCATTACGAGCAGTACTTC. Its protein product is CASAGQAHYEQYF. V gene TRBV30 combines with J gene TRBJ2-7; 7 bases line up with TRBD1. The V gene end was trimmed by 7 bases and the J gene end by 4 bases; junction bases not matched to a gene: 10. Germline V CDR1 and CDR2: GTSNPN, SVGIG (reference sequence). The CDR3 is 13 amino acids. Combining the CDR3 with reference TRBV30 and TRBJ2-7 gives the whole variable domain SQTIHQWPATLVQPVGSPLSLECTVEGTSNPNLYWYRQAAGRGLQLLFYSVGIGQISSEVPQNLSASRPQDRQFILSSKKLLLSDSGFYLCASAGQAHYEQYFGPGTRLTVT.

This chain connects TRBV5-1 to TRBJ2-7, with TRBD1 matching over 10 bases. CDR3 length equals 14 residues. V gave up 4 bases and J gave up 7 bases; unmatched junction bases: 8. Germline-derived CDR1 and CDR2 are SGHRS and YFSETQ. The CDR3 loop is CASSAGQGVGEQYF. CDR3 bases: TGCGCCAGCAGCGCCGGACAGGGGGTTGGTGAGCAGTACTTC.

V usage is TRBV6-5 and J usage is TRBJ2-7; D possibly corresponds to TRBD2 (5 bases). V was clipped by 4 bases and J by 5 bases, with 15 bases between them. CDR1 MNHEY and CDR2 SVGAGI come from the germline V gene. The CDR3 runs to 14 residues. The CDR3 here is CASSSADWVDEQYF. For the CDR3, the DNA is TGTGCCAGCAGTTCAGCGGACTGGGTTGACGAGCAGTACTTC.